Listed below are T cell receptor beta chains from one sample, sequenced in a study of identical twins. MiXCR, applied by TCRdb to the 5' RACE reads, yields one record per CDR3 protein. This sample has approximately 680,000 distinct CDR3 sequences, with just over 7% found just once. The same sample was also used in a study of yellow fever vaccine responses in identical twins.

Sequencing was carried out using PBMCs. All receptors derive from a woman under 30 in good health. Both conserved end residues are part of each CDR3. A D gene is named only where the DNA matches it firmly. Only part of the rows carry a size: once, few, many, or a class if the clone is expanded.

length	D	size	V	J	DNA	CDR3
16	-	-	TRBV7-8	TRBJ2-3	TGTGCCAGCAGCTTAGTTGTGGGGCGGGACACAGATACGCAGTATTTT	CASSLVVGRDTDTQYF
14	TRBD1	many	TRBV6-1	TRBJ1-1	TGTGCCAGCAGTACGGGACAGGGGAGCACTGAAGCTTTCTTT	CASSTGQGSTEAFF
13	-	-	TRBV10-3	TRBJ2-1	TGTGCCATTGTGGGGGGCCTAGACAATGAGCAGTTCTTC	CAIVGGLDNEQFF
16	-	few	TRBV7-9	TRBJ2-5	TGTGCCAGCAGCACCCCCCGCTCCCCCTCTGCGGAGACCCAGTACTTC	CASSTPRSPSAETQYF
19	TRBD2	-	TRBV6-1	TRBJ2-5	TGTGCCAGCAGTAGGATCATCGGGACTAGCGGGGGGCGGGGAGAGACCCAGTACTTC	CASSRIIGTSGGRGETQYF
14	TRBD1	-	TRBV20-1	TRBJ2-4	TGCAGTGCTTATTCCGGGACAGGGGAAAACATTCAGTACTTC	CSAYSGTGENIQYF
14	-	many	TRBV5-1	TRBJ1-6	TGCGCCAGCAGCTTGCAGGGTTATAATTCACCCCTCCACTTT	CASSLQGYNSPLHF
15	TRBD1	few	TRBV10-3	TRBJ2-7	TGTGCCATCAGTGGGGGGACAGGGGATATCTACGAGCAGTACTTC	CAISGGTGDIYEQYF
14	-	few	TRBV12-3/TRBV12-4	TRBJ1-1	TGTGCCAGCAGTTTGGGAGGGGCCGCTACTGAAGCTTTCTTT	CASSLGGAATEAFF
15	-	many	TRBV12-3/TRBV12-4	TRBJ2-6	TGTGCCAGCAGTTTAACGGGCGCTGGGGCCAACGTCCTGACTTTC	CASSLTGAGANVLTF
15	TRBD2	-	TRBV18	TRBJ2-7	TGTGCCAGCTCACCACCAGCGGGAGTAGGGTACGAGCAGTACTTC	CASSPPAGVGYEQYF
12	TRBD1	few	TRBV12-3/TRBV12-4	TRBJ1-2	TGTGCCGCCTGGGGACAGGCTAAAGGCTACACCTTC	CAAWGQAKGYTF
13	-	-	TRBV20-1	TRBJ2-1	TGCAGTGCCCCCAGGGGTTCCTACAATGAGCAGTTCTTC	CSAPRGSYNEQFF
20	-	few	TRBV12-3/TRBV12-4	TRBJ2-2	TGTGCCAGCAGTTTATTCTGGACAGTCCCTATTCAAGCAGGCACCGGGGAGCTGTTTTTT	CASSLFWTVPIQAGTGELFF
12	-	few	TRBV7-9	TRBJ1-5	TGTGCCAGCAGCTTAGAGGGTCGGCCCCAGCATTTT	CASSLEGRPQHF
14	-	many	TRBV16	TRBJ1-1	TGTGCCAGCAGCCCCCAAACAGCGAACACTGAAGCTTTCTTT	CASSPQTANTEAFF
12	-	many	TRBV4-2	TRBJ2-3	TGTGCCAGCGCGCCGTCCTCAGATACGCAGTATTTT	CASAPSSDTQYF
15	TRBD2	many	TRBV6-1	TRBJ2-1	TGTGCCAGCAGTGAACTAGCGGGGGGATACAATGAGCAGTTCTTC	CASSELAGGYNEQFF
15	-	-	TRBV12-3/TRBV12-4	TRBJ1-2	TGTGCCAGCAGTTCCCAAGGGCAGGGAAGCTATGGCTACACCTTC	CASSSQGQGSYGYTF
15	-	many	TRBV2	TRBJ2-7	TGTGCCAGCAGTGAATTTAGCGGAAGCTCCTACGAGCAGTACTTC	CASSEFSGSSYEQYF
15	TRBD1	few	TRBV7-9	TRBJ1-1	TGTGCCAGCAGCACGGACAGGGGGCGCGACACTGAAGCTTTCTTT	CASSTDRGRDTEAFF
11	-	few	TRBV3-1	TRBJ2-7	TGTGCCTCCTCCAAAATCTACGAGCAGTACTTC	CASSKIYEQYF
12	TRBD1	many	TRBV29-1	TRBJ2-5	TGCAGCGCCGGACAGGACCAAGAGACCCAGTACTTC	CSAGQDQETQYF
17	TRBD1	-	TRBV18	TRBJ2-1	TGTGCCAGCTCACCACTCCCCGGGACAGGGGGAAACAATGAGCAGTTCTTC	CASSPLPGTGGNNEQFF
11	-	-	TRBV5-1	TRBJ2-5	TGCGCCAGCACCTCCGGGGAGACCCAGTACTTC	CASTSGETQYF
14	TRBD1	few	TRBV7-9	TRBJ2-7	TGTGCCAGCAGCCGCCGGGGACAGGGGAACGAGCAGTACTTC	CASSRRGQGNEQYF
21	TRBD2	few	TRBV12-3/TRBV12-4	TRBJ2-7	TGTGCCAGCAGTTTAAGTAGCGGGAGATATAAAACGGGAAACCGAACCTACGAGCAGTACTTC	CASSLSSGRYKTGNRTYEQYF
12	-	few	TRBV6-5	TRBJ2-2	TGTGCCAGCTTCGGGGACACCGGGGAGCTGTTTTTT	CASFGDTGELFF
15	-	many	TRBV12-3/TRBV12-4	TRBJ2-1	TGTGCCAGCAGTTTAGCGGACCCCTCCTACAATGAGCAGTTCTTC	CASSLADPSYNEQFF
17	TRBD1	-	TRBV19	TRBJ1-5	TGTGCCAGTAGTGAAGGACAGGGGAGGTATGGCAATCAGCCCCAGCATTTT	CASSEGQGRYGNQPQHF
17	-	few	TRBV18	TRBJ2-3	TGTGCCAGCTCACCAGATTATGCGGGGACCGGCACAGATACGCAGTATTTT	CASSPDYAGTGTDTQYF
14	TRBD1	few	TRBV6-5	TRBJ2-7	TGTGCCAGCAGTTACGCGGACAGGGGCGACGAGCAGTACTTC	CASSYADRGDEQYF
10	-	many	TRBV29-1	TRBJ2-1	TGCAGCGCCGTTAGGTCGGCGCAGTTCTTC	CSAVRSAQFF
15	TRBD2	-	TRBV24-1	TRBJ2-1	TGTGCCACCAGTGGGGCTAGCGGGAGGTTGAATGAGCAGTTCTTC	CATSGASGRLNEQFF
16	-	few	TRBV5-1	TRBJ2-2	TGCGCCAGCAGCTTCGGGGGAATTATCAACACCGGGGAGCTGTTTTTT	CASSFGGIINTGELFF
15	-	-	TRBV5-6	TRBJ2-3	TGTGCCAGCAGTCCTCAACTCGGGACCCAGGCGTCGCAGTATTTT	CASSPQLGTQASQYF
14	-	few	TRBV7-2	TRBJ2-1	TGTGCCAGCAGCGCGGGACTTAAGCTAAATGAGCAGTTCTTC	CASSAGLKLNEQFF
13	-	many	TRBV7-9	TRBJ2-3	TGTGCCACCACACCGAAAGGGCGAGATACGCAGTATTTT	CATTPKGRDTQYF
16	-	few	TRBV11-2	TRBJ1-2	TGTGCCAGCAGCTTAGCCCCCAGGGGCCAGAATTATGGCTACACCTTC	CASSLAPRGQNYGYTF
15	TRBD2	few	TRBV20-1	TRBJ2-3	TGCAGTGCTAGAAGAAGCGGGAGTGGCACAGATACGCAGTATTTT	CSARRSGSGTDTQYF
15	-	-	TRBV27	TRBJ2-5	TGTGCCAGCAGTTTCCGGCGGGACCTAAAAATGGCCCAGTACTTC	CASSFRRDLKMAQYF
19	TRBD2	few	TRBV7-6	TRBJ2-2	TGTGCCAGCAGCTTAGTACCGGGACTAGCGGATGTAGATACCGGGGAGCTGTTTTTT	CASSLVPGLADVDTGELFF
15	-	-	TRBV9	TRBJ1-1	TGTGCCAGCAGCCTGGAAGGCCGAGTGAACACTGAAGCTTTCTTT	CASSLEGRVNTEAFF